What follows are 24 T cell receptor beta chains derived from one specimen sequenced in a study of response to subunit inactivated influenza vaccine. TCRdb called the RT-PCR reads again in MiXCR, with one record for every CDR3 protein. This sample has 650,000 or so distinct CDR3 sequences, with about 14% found just once. Material: PBMCs from blood, obtained approximately 15 days before vaccination. The receptor source for this set is a man in his fifties who received an inactivated influenza vaccine.

This clonotype turned up a few times. This sequence joins TRBV11-2 and TRBJ2-7, with 8 bases matching TRBD2. From germline, CDR1 is SGHAT and CDR2 FQNNGV. Trimming took 5 bases from V and 1 from J; bases not matched to a gene: 19. CDR3 length: 19 residues. The CDR3 spells CASSPSPPIWRGVSYEQYF. In DNA form, the CDR3 reads TGTGCCAGCAGCCCGAGCCCCCCGATCTGGCGGGGGGTTTCCTACGAGCAGTACTTC.

The gene calls are TRBV3-1 and TRBJ1-2; tentative D call: TRBD1 (6 bases). The CDR3 has 14 amino acids. The V end was cut by 5 bases, the J end by 8 bases, with 18 bases between. Germline loops: CDR1 LGHDT, CDR2 YNNKEL (reference sequence). The CDR3 is CASSASDRLHGYTF. The CDR3 nucleotides are TGTGCCAGCAGCGCTTCCGACAGGCTTCACGGCTACACCTTC. Together with reference TRBV3-1 and TRBJ1-2, the CDR3 gives the full variable domain: DTAVSQTPKYLVTQMGNDKSIKCEQNLGHDTMYWYKQDSKKFLKIMFSYNNKELIINETVPNRFSPKSPDKAHLNLHINSLELGDSAVYFCASSASDRLHGYTFGSGTRLTVV.

V usage is TRBV28 and J usage is TRBJ1-6, with 8 bases aligning to TRBD1. From germline, CDR1 is MDHEN and CDR2 SYDVKM. The CDR3 spans 15 residues. With V trimmed by 3 bases and J by 6 bases, 4 bases remained unmatched. The CDR3 spells CASSLDRAANSPLHF. Written as DNA, the CDR3 is TGTGCCAGCAGTTTGGACAGGGCGGCTAATTCACCCCTCCACTTT.

There are a few counts of this clonotype. CDR3 in amino acids: CASSPASGLAQKQFF. As DNA, the CDR3 is TGCGCCAGCAGCCCTGCCTCGGGACTAGCCCAAAAGCAGTTCTTC. The J gene is TRBJ2-1, the V gene TRBV4-3; TRBD2 agrees at 9 bases. CDR1 is LGHNA and CDR2 is YSLEER in the germline V gene. The CDR3 contains 15 residues. Trimming removed 4 bases from V and 11 bases from J; junction bases left unmatched: 12.

V is TRBV3-1 and J is TRBJ2-7; tentatively, D is TRBD1 (6 bases). Germline V CDR1 and CDR2: LGHDT, YNNKEL (reference sequence). The V gene lost 3 bases and the J gene lost 5 bases, with 17 bases spanning the gap. The CDR3 is made up of 15 amino acids. The CDR3 region is CASSQGLQGRDEQYF. CDR3 nucleotides: TGTGCCAGCAGCCAGGGCCTACAGGGCCGGGACGAGCAGTACTTC.

This rearrangement joins TRBV11-2 to TRBJ1-2, with D tentatively TRBD1 (6 bases). Germline values: CDR1 SGHAT, CDR2 FQNNGV. Trimming shortened V by 5 bases and J by 8 bases, and 15 bases separated the two germline ends. CDR3 size: 13 residues. CDR3: CASSPGELEGYTF. The CDR3 coding sequence is TGTGCCAGCAGCCCAGGGGAGCTCGAGGGCTACACCTTC.

V usage is TRBV25-1 and J usage is TRBJ2-1; 7 positions match TRBD1. Germline CDR1 reads MGHDK; CDR2 reads SYGVNS. CDR3 length: 17 residues. Unmatched junction bases numbered 10, after V lost 3 bases and J lost 2 bases. This chain's CDR3 is CASSELGGAGTYNEQFF. The CDR3 coding sequence is TGTGCCAGCAGTGAGTTAGGGGGCGCCGGGACCTACAATGAGCAGTTCTTC.

About this clonotype: A much larger clone is a single base away; this may be a read error. The chain joins TRBV2 to TRBJ1-5; 9 bases agree with TRBD1. Unmatched junction bases numbered 11, after V lost 7 bases and J lost 7 bases. Germline V gene sequence: CDR1 SNHLY, CDR2 FYNNEI. The CDR3 extends over 15 amino acids. CDR3 amino acids: CASNFNRGLEQPQHF. CDR3 DNA sequence: TGTGCCAGCAACTTCAACAGGGGGCTCGAACAGCCCCAGCATTTT.

The chain recombines TRBV20-1 with TRBJ2-2, with 10 bases identical to TRBD1. Trimming at V came to 3 bases and at J to 5 bases, leaving 6 bases not matched to a gene. Germline V gene data show CDR1 as DFQATT and CDR2 as SNEGSKA (reference sequence). The CDR3 is 15 residues long. CDR3 bases: TGCAGTGCTAGGACAGGGGGCGCGAGGACCGGGGAGCTGTTTTTT. Its protein is CSARTGGARTGELFF.

This clonotype was seen a few times. CDR3 DNA: TGTGCCAGCAGCTTAGCGCTATCGCCTTTTCAGGGAGAGCAGTTCTTC. Translation: CASSLALSPFQGEQFF. The chain links TRBV7-2 to TRBJ2-1; D perhaps matches TRBD1 (5 bases). This CDR3 contains 16 residues. CDR1 and CDR2 (germline): SGHTA, FQGNSA. V gave up 0 bases and J gave up 10 bases, with 19 bases separating them.

CDR3 region: CASSLDPGTSGSTQFF. The DNA for the CDR3 is TGTGCCAGCAGTTTGGACCCAGGGACTAGCGGGAGCACGCAGTTCTTC. This chain uses TRBV12-3 or TRBV12-4 with TRBJ2-1; TRBD2 matches 14 bases. This CDR3 contains 16 residues. V gave up 3 bases and J gave up 12 bases; unmatched junction bases: 10.

This clonotype came up a few times. V usage is TRBV30 and J usage is TRBJ1-2, with a possible D match to TRBD1 (5 bases). The V gene lost 6 bases and the J gene lost 0 bases, with 14 bases spanning the gap. Per germline, CDR1 GTSNPN and CDR2 SVGIG (reference sequence). This CDR3 has 14 residues. The CDR3 nucleotides are TGTGCCTGCCCGGCGGGAGGGGCTAACTATGGCTACACCTTC. This gives the protein CACPAGGANYGYTF.

This clonotype was observed a few times. The V gene is TRBV7-9, the J gene TRBJ1-1; TRBD1 is a possible D gene (5 bases). This CDR3 is 14 amino acids long. Trimming stripped 4 bases from V and 1 base from J, with 10 bases between. CDR1 is SEHNR, CDR2 FQNEAQ, per germline (reference sequence). The CDR3 DNA reads TGTGCCAGCAGCTCAGGACATCCGAACACTGAAGCTTTCTTT. Residues: CASSSGHPNTEAFF.

V usage is TRBV20-1 and J usage is TRBJ2-1; maybe TRBD1 (6 bases). Between the trimmed V and J ends, which lost 7 bases and 5 bases, there was a span of 12 bases. In germline, CDR1 is DFQATT, CDR2 SNEGSKA (reference sequence). The CDR3 sequence is 12 residues long. The CDR3 DNA reads as TGCAGTGGGGGGCGGGTACACAATGAGCAGTTCTTC. Protein: CSGGRVHNEQFF.

The chain couples TRBV11-3 to TRBJ2-1; 10 bases are a match to TRBD1. CDR3 length: 15 amino acids. Germline lookup yields CDR1 SGHNT and CDR2 YENEEA. Trimming at V came to 1 base and at J to 8 bases, leaving 5 bases not matched to a gene. The CDR3 protein is CASSLGWDRGDEQFF. For the CDR3, the DNA is TGTGCCAGCAGCTTAGGTTGGGACAGGGGCGATGAGCAGTTCTTC.

This clonotype was picked up a small number of times. V and J are TRBV9 and TRBJ1-6, with 9 bases fitting TRBD1. V trimming: 4 bases; J trimming: 5 bases; junction bases outside the gene matches: 4. This CDR3 has 15 residues. Per the germline V gene, CDR1 is SGDLS and CDR2 is YYNGEE. The CDR3 DNA reads as TGTGCCAGCAGCCCGGGGACAGGGAATAATTCACCCCTCCACTTT. Amino acid sequence: CASSPGTGNNSPLHF.

This clonotype has a handful of counts. The chain uses TRBV19 and TRBJ1-4, with 9 bases lining up with TRBD1. Germline V gene data show CDR1 as LNHDA and CDR2 as SQIVND (reference sequence). V gave up 6 bases and J gave up 7 bases; unmatched junction bases: 6. The CDR3 runs 14 residues. The CDR3 coding sequence is TGTGCCAGTAGACAACAGGGGGCGTCTGAAAAACTGTTTTTT. Translated: CASRQQGASEKLFF.

V gene TRBV12-3 or TRBV12-4 combines with J gene TRBJ2-5; TRBD2 matches 7 bases. The CDR3 is made up of 12 amino acids. The junction had 3 bases not matched to a gene; V was cut back by 10 bases and J by 1 base. The CDR3 region has the DNA TGTGCCACCGGGGGGTTCCAAGAGACCCAGTACTTC. Its translation is CATGGFQETQYF.

This chain links TRBV7-9 with TRBJ2-1, with D uncertain. Per the germline V gene, CDR1 is SEHNR and CDR2 is FQNEAQ (reference sequence). Trimming removed 7 bases from V and 7 bases from J, with 20 bases in between. This CDR3 is built from 15 residues. The CDR3 loop is CASTQSLGLGNEQFF. CDR3 in DNA: TGTGCCAGCACCCAGTCACTGGGTTTGGGGAATGAGCAGTTCTTC.

The gene calls are TRBV5-1 and TRBJ2-5; either TRBD1 or TRBD2 may fit D (5 bases each). Germline lookup yields CDR1 SGHRS and CDR2 YFSETQ. V was pared by 4 bases and J by 4 bases, with 17 bases between. This CDR3 contains 15 residues. The CDR3 nucleotides read TGCGCCAGCAGCCTGACAGCGGACCAGAGAGAGACCCAGTACTTC. Translation gives CASSLTADQRETQYF.

This clonotype was detected a few times. The V call is TRBV14, the J call TRBJ1-1; 8 nucleotides align to TRBD1. CDR1 is SGHDN and CDR2 is FVKESK in the germline V gene. The CDR3 length is 19 residues. J lost 1 base, V lost 0 bases, and 13 bases had no gene match. CDR3 DNA sequence: TGTGCCAGCAGCCAAGATTTCCGACCCAGCGACAGGGGGAACACTGAAGCTTTCTTT. Residues: CASSQDFRPSDRGNTEAFF.

This sequence joins TRBV2 and TRBJ2-1; D gene unclear. The CDR3 runs 15 residues. V was shortened by 0 bases and J by 2 bases, with 8 bases between the two germline ends. The germline V gene encodes CDR1 SNHLY and CDR2 FYNNEI. The CDR3 protein is CASSEAALAYNEQFF. In DNA form, the CDR3 reads TGTGCCAGCAGTGAAGCGGCCCTCGCCTACAATGAGCAGTTCTTC.

The gene calls are TRBV4-3 and TRBJ2-2, with 8 nucleotides matching TRBD1. The CDR3 length is 15 residues. Per the germline V gene, CDR1 is LGHNA and CDR2 is YSLEER. The V and J ends lost 5 bases and 7 bases, in that order; junction bases with no gene match: 9. CDR3 residues: CASSTLQGGGGELFF. CDR3 nucleotide sequence: TGCGCCAGCAGCACACTACAGGGGGGAGGCGGGGAGCTGTTTTTT.

The gene calls are TRBV20-1 and TRBJ2-1, with TRBD2 matching 7 bases. This CDR3 spans 14 amino acids. The J segment lost 4 bases and the V segment lost 0 bases, leaving 3 bases of the junction unmatched. Germline CDR1 is DFQATT and CDR2 is SNEGSKA (reference sequence). The CDR3 sequence is CSAREPGLYNEQFF. CDR3 DNA sequence: TGCAGTGCTAGAGAGCCGGGACTATACAATGAGCAGTTCTTC.